Listed below are T cell receptor beta chains from one sample, sequenced in a study of human T cells and chemical hapten exposure. MiXCR, run by TCRdb on the RACE reads, gives a single entry per CDR3 protein. The repertoire holds about 82,000 distinct CDR3 sequences, over 6.5% seen once, with roughly 1.5% in the top ten. The sequencing sample was made of whole blood. The receptors here all came from a male donor in good health. Some clones in this sample may be carry-over from other donors' samples. Both conserved end residues are part of each CDR3. The order of the fields is V gene, clone size, J gene, D gene, CDR3 protein, CDR3 DNA. The D gene is left open where the match is weak. Part of the rows lack a size; the others show once, few, many or a class for expanded clones.

V: TRBV10-3
size: many
J: TRBJ1-5
D: TRBD1
CDR3: CAISDATGEGNQPQHF
DNA: TGTGCCATCAGTGATGCGACAGGGGAGGGCAATCAGCCCCAGCATTTT

V: TRBV12-3/TRBV12-4
size: few
J: TRBJ2-3
D: TRBD1
CDR3: CASSLARGSGTGSPDTQYF
DNA: TGTGCCAGCAGTTTAGCGAGGGGGTCCGGGACAGGGTCCCCAGATACGCAGTATTTT

V: TRBV7-2
size: -
J: TRBJ1-1
D: -
CDR3: CASRYRQVNTEAFF
DNA: TGTGCCAGCAGATACCGACAGGTAAACACTGAAGCTTTCTTT

V: TRBV20-1
size: -
J: TRBJ2-2
D: -
CDR3: CSARGPGGGLNTGELFF
DNA: TGCAGTGCTAGAGGCCCTGGGGGCGGTCTGAACACCGGGGAGCTGTTTTTT

V: TRBV25-1
size: few
J: TRBJ1-1
D: -
CDR3: CASRQEGWYTEAFF
DNA: TGTGCCAGCAGACAGGAGGGTTGGTACACTGAAGCTTTCTTT

V: TRBV6-5
size: few
J: TRBJ1-2
D: -
CDR3: CASSYSNGHGYTF
DNA: TGTGCCAGCAGTTACTCGAATGGGCATGGCTACACCTTC

V: TRBV28
size: -
J: TRBJ2-1
D: TRBD2
CDR3: CASRSGGDNEQFF
DNA: TGTGCCAGCCGATCGGGGGGGGACAATGAGCAGTTCTTC

V: TRBV12-3/TRBV12-4
size: few
J: TRBJ2-3
D: TRBD2
CDR3: CASSYHQRERALLSTDTQYF
DNA: TGTGCCAGCAGTTATCATCAGCGGGAGAGGGCCCTCCTTAGCACAGATACGCAGTATTTT

V: TRBV7-2
size: -
J: TRBJ2-1
D: TRBD2
CDR3: CASSLEFYRGRDYNEQFF
DNA: TGTGCCAGCAGCTTAGAGTTCTACCGCGGGAGGGATTACAATGAGCAGTTCTTC

V: TRBV7-9
size: few
J: TRBJ2-7
D: TRBD2
CDR3: CASSSTSGWDSYEQYF
DNA: TGTGCCAGCAGCTCAACTAGCGGGTGGGACTCCTACGAGCAGTACTTC

V: TRBV4-2
size: few
J: TRBJ2-2
D: TRBD2
CDR3: CASSQVQSGGGTGELFF
DNA: TGTGCCAGCAGCCAAGTCCAGTCGGGGGGAGGCACCGGGGAGCTGTTTTTT

V: TRBV6-5
size: few
J: TRBJ1-2
D: -
CDR3: CASSYSPGKLDGYTF
DNA: TGTGCCAGCAGTTACTCGCCGGGGAAGTTGGATGGCTACACCTTC

V: TRBV5-6
size: -
J: TRBJ2-7
D: TRBD2
CDR3: CASSLATSGGDYEQYF
DNA: TGTGCCAGCAGCTTGGCCACTAGCGGAGGGGACTACGAGCAGTACTTC